This passage covers 27 T cell receptor beta chains from one sample sequenced in a study of T cells after yellow fever vaccination. TCRdb used MiXCR to reprocess the 5' RACE reads, holding one entry per CDR3 protein. This sample carries about 99,000 distinct CDR3 sequences, about 5.8% of them seen once, and the ten largest clones take about 40%. The starting material was CD8+ T cells sorted from PBMCs, obtained 10 days after the yellow fever booster vaccination. These receptor sequences come from a man aged 18 to 30 who received the YFV17D yellow fever vaccine.

The CDR3 spells CASSLAVDTSYEQYF. CDR3 in DNA: TGCGCCAGCAGCTTGGCCGTGGACACTTCCTACGAGCAGTACTTC. This chain links TRBV5-1 with TRBJ2-7, with a possible D match to TRBD1 (5 bases). V lost 0 bases and J 1 base, leaving 11 bases between the germline ends. The V gene's germline CDR1 is SGHRS and CDR2 YFSETQ. The CDR3 is 15 residues long.

This clonotype was seen a handful of times. The genes are TRBV7-2 and TRBJ2-3; 7 bases are shared with TRBD1. Germline-derived CDR1 and CDR2 are SGHTA and FQGNSA. This CDR3 spans 14 amino acids. Trimming took 8 bases from V and 5 from J; bases not matched to a gene: 10. CDR3 in amino acids: CASGETGFRDTQYF. The CDR3 DNA is TGTGCCAGCGGAGAGACAGGGTTCCGAGATACGCAGTATTTT.

V usage is TRBV20-1 and J usage is TRBJ2-7; TRBD2 aligns across 9 bases. The ends lost 4 bases at V and 2 bases at J; junction bases unmatched: 9. Germline CDR1 DFQATT, CDR2 SNEGSKA (reference sequence). The CDR3 is 15 amino acids. In DNA form, the CDR3 reads TGCAGTGCTAACGCCCTGGCGGGAGGGACCTACGAGCAGTACTTC. Protein product: CSANALAGGTYEQYF.

V usage is TRBV12-3 or TRBV12-4 and J usage is TRBJ1-5, with TRBD1 matching over 8 bases. V lost 7 bases to trimming and J lost 11 bases; unmatched junction nucleotides: 13. The CDR3 length is 14 residues. As DNA, the CDR3 is TGTGCCAGCAAGACCTCAGGGGGCGCAGAGGCCCAGCATTTT. Protein product: CASKTSGGAEAQHF.

This clonotype came up a few times. This chain joins TRBV11-2 and TRBJ1-2; 10 bases map to TRBD1. The V gene end was trimmed by 4 bases and the J gene end by 4 bases; junction bases not matched to a gene: 6. This CDR3 has 15 residues. Germline V gene sequence: CDR1 SGHAT, CDR2 FQNNGV. The CDR3, as DNA: TGTGCCAGCAGCTCCCGGACAGGGGGTTTCTATGGCTACACCTTC. It yields the protein CASSSRTGGFYGYTF.

The chain recombines TRBV4-3 with TRBJ1-3; D is ambiguous. Germline CDR1 and CDR2: LGHNA and YSLEER. Trimming pared 0 bases from V and 7 bases from J, leaving 13 bases between. This CDR3 is 15 amino acids long. The CDR3 sequence: CASSQDPISRNTIYF. In DNA form, the CDR3 reads TGCGCCAGCAGCCAAGATCCCATCTCCCGGAACACCATATATTTT.

The chain couples TRBV5-1 to TRBJ1-1, with a possible D match to TRBD1 (6 bases). CDR3 length equals 14 residues. V lost 3 bases to trimming and J lost 10 bases, with 19 bases between them. CDR1 is SGHRS, CDR2 YFSETQ, per germline. CDR3 nucleotide sequence: TGCGCCAGCAGCTCCGGACTTCAGGGGAAGGGAGCTTTCTTT. Its protein is CASSSGLQGKGAFF.

This clonotype was counted only a few times. The V call is TRBV9, the J call TRBJ2-1, with a weak D call TRBD1 (6 bases). CDR3 size: 11 residues. The V end was cut by 3 bases, the J end by 12 bases, with 10 bases between. Germline CDR1 is SGDLS and CDR2 is YYNGEE. The CDR3 is CASSGGLMQFF. The CDR3 coding sequence is TGTGCCAGCAGCGGGGGGCTTATGCAGTTCTTC.

The V gene is TRBV27, the J gene TRBJ1-5; tentatively, D is TRBD1 (6 bases). V lost 5 bases and J lost 4, with 9 bases in between. Germline V gene sequence: CDR1 MNHEY, CDR2 SMNVEV (reference sequence). This CDR3 is 13 amino acids long. The CDR3 region is CASSGGRNQPQHF. In DNA form, the CDR3 reads TGTGCCAGCAGTGGGGGCCGTAATCAGCCCCAGCATTTT.

There are a few counts of this clonotype. CDR3 nucleotide sequence: TGTGCCAGCAGTTTATCATCGCGTCAGCCCCAGCATTTT. Its protein is CASSLSSRQPQHF. V gene TRBV27 combines with J gene TRBJ1-5; D gene unclear. CDR1 and CDR2 (germline): MNHEY, SMNVEV (reference sequence). This CDR3 contains 13 residues. V lost 0 bases and J 6 bases, leaving 6 bases between the germline ends.

This clonotype was counted a few times. The CDR3 bases are TGCAGCGTTGAAGAGGCAACCCGCCAGGAACTTGAAGCTTTCTTT. As protein: CSVEEATRQELEAFF. The chain couples TRBV29-1 to TRBJ1-1, with D unresolved. Deletions cut 0 bases from V and 7 bases from J, with 18 bases between. Germline V CDR1 and CDR2: SQVTM, ANQGSEA. The CDR3 totals 15 residues.

This clonotype was counted many times. This chain joins TRBV7-3 and TRBJ2-3; 8 bases line up with TRBD1. The germline V gene has CDR1 SGHTA and CDR2 FQGTGA. This CDR3 region has 15 residues. V shed 5 bases and J 3 bases; nucleotides not matched to a gene: 7. This chain's CDR3 is CASSLQGARTDTQYF. The CDR3 coding sequence is TGTGCCAGCAGCCTCCAGGGGGCGCGTACAGATACGCAGTATTTT.

This clonotype was counted between two and nine times. The genes are TRBV6-1 and TRBJ1-5; D possibly corresponds to TRBD1 (5 bases). V shed 7 bases and J shed 0 bases, with 16 bases lying between them. Per germline, CDR1 MNHNS and CDR2 SASEGT. This CDR3 comprises 16 residues. The DNA for the CDR3 is TGTGCCAGCAACCTAGGGGCTGCTTATAGCAATCAGCCCCAGCATTTT. Protein sequence: CASNLGAAYSNQPQHF.

This clonotype came up many times. V is TRBV29-1 and J is TRBJ2-5, with TRBD1 matching 8 bases. Trimming removed 7 bases from V and 4 bases from J; junction bases left unmatched: 5. The CDR3 has 12 residues. Germline values: CDR1 SQVTM, CDR2 ANQGSEA. CDR3 DNA sequence: TGCAGCGGACAGGGGTTGGGAGAGACCCAGTACTTC. As protein: CSGQGLGETQYF.

This clonotype turned up a few times. CDR3 residues: CASSQDARSNSPLHF. CDR3 DNA sequence: TGTGCCAGCAGCCAAGATGCCAGGAGTAATTCACCCCTCCACTTT. The chain employs TRBV4-2 and TRBJ1-6; D remains unclear. There are 15 residues in the CDR3. V lost 0 bases to trimming and J lost 6 bases, with 9 bases between them. CDR1 is LGHNA, CDR2 YNFKEQ, per germline.

The table lists this clonotype with a few counts. J is TRBJ1-2 and V is TRBV7-6; D may be TRBD1 (6 bases). CDR3 length equals 13 residues. V was cut by 5 bases and J by 3 bases, with 10 bases left in between. Germline V gene sequence: CDR1 SGHVS, CDR2 FNYEAQ. CDR3 DNA: TGTGCCAGCAGCCTCAGGGGATACTATGGCTACACCTTC. Its translation is CASSLRGYYGYTF. Full variable domain (rest looked up from reference TRBV7-6 and TRBJ1-2): GAGVSQSPRYKVTKRGQDVALRCDPISGHVSLYWYRQALGQGPEFLTYFNYEAQQDKSGLPNDRFSAERPEGSISTLTIQRTEQRDSAMYRCASSLRGYYGYTFGSGTRLTVV.

This clonotype came up a few times. The chain has TRBV7-6 and TRBJ2-5, with TRBD1 as a possible D gene (5 bases). The CDR3 spans 16 residues. CDR1 SGHVS and CDR2 FNYEAQ come from the germline V gene. V was pared by 2 bases and J by 4 bases, with 17 bases between. This CDR3 reads CASSLTQGQLGETQYF. In DNA, the CDR3 is TGTGCCAGCAGCTTAACTCAGGGCCAGTTAGGAGAGACCCAGTACTTC.

The table lists this clonotype with many counts. This chain connects TRBV7-8 to TRBJ2-1; 8 positions match TRBD1. The germline CDR1 and CDR2 sequences are SGHVS and FQNEAQ. The CDR3 runs 15 residues. The J segment lost 1 base and the V segment lost 5 bases, leaving 4 bases of the junction unmatched. Written as DNA, the CDR3 is TGTGCCAGCAGCCGGGGACAGGCTTCCTACAATGAGCAGTTCTTC. Encoded protein: CASSRGQASYNEQFF.

This clonotype occurred a few times. This chain connects TRBV2 to TRBJ2-7; TRBD1 or TRBD2 may be the D gene (5 bases each). Trimming shortened V by 5 bases and J by 4 bases, and 15 bases separated the two germline ends. The germline V gene encodes CDR1 SNHLY and CDR2 FYNNEI. CDR3 size: 14 residues. For the CDR3, the DNA is TGTGCCAGCAGTAGAAAAGGGGAGACGTACGAGCAGTACTTC. Encoded protein: CASSRKGETYEQYF.

This clonotype showed up many times. This chain uses TRBV6-1 with TRBJ1-6; the D is unclear. There are 13 residues in the CDR3. Germline V lookup: CDR1 MNHNS, CDR2 SASEGT. Deletions cut 10 bases from V and 4 bases from J, with 11 bases between. The CDR3 sequence: CATKGSYNSPLHF. In nucleotides, the CDR3 is TGTGCCACTAAAGGGAGTTATAATTCACCCCTCCACTTT.

This clonotype was detected only a few times. The CDR3 here is CSVTVNTGELFF. The CDR3 nucleotides read TGCAGCGTAACTGTTAACACCGGGGAGCTGTTTTTT. This chain connects TRBV29-1 to TRBJ2-2; no clear D. The CDR3 extends over 12 amino acids. Trimming pared 6 bases from V and 2 bases from J, leaving 7 bases between. Per the germline V gene, CDR1 is SQVTM and CDR2 is ANQGSEA.

The chain links TRBV9 to TRBJ1-1; D may be TRBD1 (6 bases). Germline CDR1 and CDR2: SGDLS and YYNGEE. Trimming took 3 bases from V and 3 from J, leaving 18 bases between them. This CDR3 region has 16 residues. The CDR3 loop is CASSEPTGKGDTEAFF. DNA for the CDR3: TGTGCCAGCAGCGAGCCTACAGGGAAGGGGGACACTGAAGCTTTCTTT.

The chain carries TRBV6-5 and TRBJ1-6; TRBD1 matches at 8 bases. Germline CDR1 is MNHEY and CDR2 is SVGAGI. The CDR3 is made up of 19 amino acids. V trimming: 4 bases; J trimming: 2 bases; junction bases outside the gene matches: 13. This CDR3 is CASSSPGQAPGPYNSPLHF. The CDR3 DNA reads TGTGCCAGCAGTTCCCCGGGACAGGCCCCGGGGCCCTATAATTCACCCCTCCACTTT.

The rearrangement links TRBV12-3 or TRBV12-4 to TRBJ2-3; tentative D call: TRBD2 (5 bases). CDR3 size: 13 residues. V was cut by 2 bases and J by 3 bases, with 6 bases left in between. The CDR3 region is CASSLRGTDTQYF. CDR3 in DNA: TGTGCCAGCAGTTTACGGGGTACAGATACGCAGTATTTT.

J is TRBJ2-3 and V is TRBV9; 7 bases fit TRBD1. CDR1 SGDLS and CDR2 YYNGEE come from the germline V gene. V was pared by 2 bases and J by 2 bases, with 2 bases of the junction left unmatched. The CDR3 runs 14 residues. CDR3 nucleotide sequence: TGTGCCAGCAGCGTGGACAGGAACACAGATACGCAGTATTTT. Its translation: CASSVDRNTDTQYF.

The chain couples TRBV9 to TRBJ2-2; 9 nucleotides match TRBD2. The V segment lost 0 bases and the J segment 0 bases; nucleotides outside the gene matches: 3. The CDR3 consists of 17 residues. CDR1 SGDLS and CDR2 YYNGEE come from the germline V gene. CDR3 sequence: CASSVVSSGANTGELFF. The CDR3 DNA reads TGTGCCAGCAGCGTAGTGTCTAGCGGGGCGAACACCGGGGAGCTGTTTTTT.

The chain employs TRBV30 and TRBJ2-5, with TRBD2 identical over 10 bases. Germline V CDR1 and CDR2: GTSNPN, SVGIG (reference sequence). The CDR3 runs to 16 residues. After removal of 4 bases from V and 2 bases from J, the junction contained 10 bases not matched to a gene. Here the CDR3 DNA reads TGTGCCTGGAACCCACTAGCGGGGCGCCTTCAAGAGACCCAGTACTTC. Protein sequence: CAWNPLAGRLQETQYF. The full variable domain, completed using reference TRBV30 and TRBJ2-5, is SQTIHQWPATLVQPVGSPLSLECTVEGTSNPNLYWYRQAAGRGLQLLFYSVGIGQISSEVPQNLSASRPQDRQFILSSKKLLLSDSGFYLCAWNPLAGRLQETQYFGPGTRLLVL.